This T cell receptor beta chain derives from a study of blood T cell repertoires in COVID-19. Study context: The United States, Italy and Spain provided the acute and convalescent COVID-19 samples. The cDNA or gDNA used as material had been derived from T cells, B-cell-depleted T cells, or PBMCs.

After removal of 6 bases from V and 1 base from J, the junction contained 8 bases not matched to a gene. The CDR3 length is 15 residues. CDR1 and CDR2 from the germline V gene are MNHEY and SVGAGI. Source study methods: Estimation of nucleated cell counts was performed using reference gene primer amplification. Assay used: immunoSEQ multiplex PCR; TCRdb lists only in-frame clones, some missing. For V, J and clone size, that table is used; D and trimming come from the DNA. The sample includes about 90,000 clones, roughly 77% of them seen just once. The clonotype comes from a human donor in a cohort sampled during active COVID-19. The specimen was peripheral blood. The chain couples TRBV6-5 to TRBJ1-1; 7 positions match TRBD1. The CDR3 DNA sequence: TGTGCCAGCAGGGGCGACAGGGCCCCGAACACTGAAGCTTTCTTT. This gives the protein CASRGDRAPNTEAFF.